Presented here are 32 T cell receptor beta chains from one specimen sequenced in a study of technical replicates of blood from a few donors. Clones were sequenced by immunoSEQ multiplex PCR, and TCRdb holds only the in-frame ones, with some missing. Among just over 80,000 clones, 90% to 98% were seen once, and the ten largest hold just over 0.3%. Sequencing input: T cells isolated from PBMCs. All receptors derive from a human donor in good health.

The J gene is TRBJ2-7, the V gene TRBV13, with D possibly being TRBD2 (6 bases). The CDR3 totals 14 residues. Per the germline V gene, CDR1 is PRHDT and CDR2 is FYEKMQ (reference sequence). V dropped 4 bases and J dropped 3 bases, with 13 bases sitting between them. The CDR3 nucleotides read TGTGCCAGCAGCTCACTAGCTTTTGACTACGAGCAGTACTTC. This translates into CASSSLAFDYEQYF.

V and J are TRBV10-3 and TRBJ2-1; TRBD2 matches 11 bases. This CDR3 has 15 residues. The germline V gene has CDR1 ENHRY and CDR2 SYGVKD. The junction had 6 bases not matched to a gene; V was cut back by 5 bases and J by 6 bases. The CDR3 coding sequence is TGTGCCATCAGTCCACTAGCGGGAGAGCTCAATGAGCAGTTCTTC. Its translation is CAISPLAGELNEQFF.

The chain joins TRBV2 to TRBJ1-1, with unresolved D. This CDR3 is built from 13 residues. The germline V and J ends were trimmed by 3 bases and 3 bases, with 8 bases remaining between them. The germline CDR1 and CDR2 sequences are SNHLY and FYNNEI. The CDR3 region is CASSDSADTEAFF. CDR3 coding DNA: TGTGCCAGCAGTGATTCCGCGGACACTGAAGCTTTCTTT.

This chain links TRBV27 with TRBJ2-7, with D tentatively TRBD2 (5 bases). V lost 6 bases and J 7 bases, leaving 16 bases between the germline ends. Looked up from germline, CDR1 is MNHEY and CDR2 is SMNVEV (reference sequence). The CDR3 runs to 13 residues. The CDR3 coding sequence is TGTGCCAGCAGCCTCGGGGTATTGTGGGAGCAGTACTTC. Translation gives CASSLGVLWEQYF.

The CDR3 DNA reads TGTGCCAGCAGTTTAGGAGGGAGGGCCGGGGTAGATACGCAGTATTTT. It codes for CASSLGGRAGVDTQYF. The rearrangement joins TRBV6-5 to TRBJ2-3, with 7 bases lining up with TRBD2. Looked up from germline, CDR1 is MNHEY and CDR2 is SVGAGI. Trimming cost V 4 bases and J 5 bases; bases outside gene matches: 12. The CDR3 is 16 amino acids.

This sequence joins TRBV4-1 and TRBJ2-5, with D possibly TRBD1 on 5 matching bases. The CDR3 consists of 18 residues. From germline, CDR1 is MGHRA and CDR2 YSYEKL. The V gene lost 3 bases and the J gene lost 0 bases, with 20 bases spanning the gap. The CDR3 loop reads CASSQSNLIPGYQETQYF. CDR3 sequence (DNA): TGCGCCAGCAGCCAGAGTAACCTTATTCCAGGGTACCAAGAGACCCAGTACTTC.

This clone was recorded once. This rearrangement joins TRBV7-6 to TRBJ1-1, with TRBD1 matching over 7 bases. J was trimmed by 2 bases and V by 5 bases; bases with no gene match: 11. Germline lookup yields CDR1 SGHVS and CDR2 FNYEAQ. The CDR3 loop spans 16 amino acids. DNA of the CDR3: TGTGCCAGCAGCCCTCTGACAGGGTCATTTAACACTGAAGCTTTCTTT. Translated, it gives CASSPLTGSFNTEAFF.

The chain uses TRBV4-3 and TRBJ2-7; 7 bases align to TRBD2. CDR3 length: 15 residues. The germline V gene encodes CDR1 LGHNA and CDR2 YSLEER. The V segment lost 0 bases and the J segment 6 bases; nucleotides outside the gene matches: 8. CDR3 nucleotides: TGCGCCAGCAGCCAAGAGCGGGGGACGGCGAGCGAGCAGTACTTC. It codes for CASSQERGTASEQYF.

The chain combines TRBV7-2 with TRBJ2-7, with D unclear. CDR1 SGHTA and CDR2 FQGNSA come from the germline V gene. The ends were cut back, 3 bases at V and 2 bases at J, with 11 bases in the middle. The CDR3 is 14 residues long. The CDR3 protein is CASSFTVKPYEQYF. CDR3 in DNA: TGTGCCAGCAGCTTCACGGTAAAACCCTACGAGCAGTACTTC.

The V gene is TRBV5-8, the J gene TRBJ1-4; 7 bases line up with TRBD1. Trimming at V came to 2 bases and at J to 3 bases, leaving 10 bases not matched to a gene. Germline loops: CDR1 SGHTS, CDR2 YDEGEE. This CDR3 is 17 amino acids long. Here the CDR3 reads CASSLLWRQGANEKLFF. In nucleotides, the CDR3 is TGTGCCAGCAGCTTACTATGGAGACAGGGAGCTAATGAAAAACTGTTTTTT.

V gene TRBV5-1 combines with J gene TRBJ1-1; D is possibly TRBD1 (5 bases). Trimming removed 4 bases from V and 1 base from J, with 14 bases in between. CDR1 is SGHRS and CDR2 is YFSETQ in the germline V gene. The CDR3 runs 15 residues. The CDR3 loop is CASSVLGTGNTEAFF. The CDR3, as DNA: TGCGCCAGCAGCGTGCTCGGCACAGGGAACACTGAAGCTTTCTTT.

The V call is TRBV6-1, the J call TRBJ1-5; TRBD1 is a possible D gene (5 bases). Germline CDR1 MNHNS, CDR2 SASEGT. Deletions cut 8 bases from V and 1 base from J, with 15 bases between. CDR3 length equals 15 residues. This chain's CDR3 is CASQGGGFSNQPQHF. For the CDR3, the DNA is TGTGCCAGCCAAGGCGGGGGATTCAGCAATCAGCCCCAGCATTTT.

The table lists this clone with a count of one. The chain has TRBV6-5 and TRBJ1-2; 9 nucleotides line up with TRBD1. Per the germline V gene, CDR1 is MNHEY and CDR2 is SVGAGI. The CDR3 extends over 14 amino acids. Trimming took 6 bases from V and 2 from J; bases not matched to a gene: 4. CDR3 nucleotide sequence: TGTGCCAGCAGCTGGGGACAGGGAAACTATGGCTACACCTTC. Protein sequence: CASSWGQGNYGYTF.

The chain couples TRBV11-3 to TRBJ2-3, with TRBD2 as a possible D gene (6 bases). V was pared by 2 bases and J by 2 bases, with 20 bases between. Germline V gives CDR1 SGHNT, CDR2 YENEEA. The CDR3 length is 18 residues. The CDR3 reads CASSLNSARELDTDTQYF. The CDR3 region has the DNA TGTGCCAGCAGCTTAAATTCCGCTCGGGAGTTAGACACAGATACGCAGTATTTT.

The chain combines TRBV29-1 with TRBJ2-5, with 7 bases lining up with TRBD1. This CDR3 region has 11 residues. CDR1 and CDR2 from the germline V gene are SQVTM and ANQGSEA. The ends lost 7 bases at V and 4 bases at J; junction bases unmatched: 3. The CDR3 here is CSAYRGETQYF. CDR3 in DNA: TGCAGCGCTTACAGGGGAGAGACCCAGTACTTC. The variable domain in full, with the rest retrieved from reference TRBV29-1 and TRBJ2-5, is SAVISQKPSRDICQRGTSLTIQCQVDSQVTMMFWYRQQPGQSLTLIATANQGSEATYESGFVIDKFPISRPNLTFSTLTVSNMSPEDSSIYLCSAYRGETQYFGPGTRLLVL.

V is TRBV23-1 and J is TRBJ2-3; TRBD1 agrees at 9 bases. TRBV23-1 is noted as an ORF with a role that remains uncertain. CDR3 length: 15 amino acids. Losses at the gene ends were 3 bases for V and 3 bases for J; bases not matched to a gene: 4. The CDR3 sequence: CASSQGQGLTDTQYF. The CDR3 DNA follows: TGCGCCAGCAGTCAGGGACAGGGACTAACAGATACGCAGTATTTT.

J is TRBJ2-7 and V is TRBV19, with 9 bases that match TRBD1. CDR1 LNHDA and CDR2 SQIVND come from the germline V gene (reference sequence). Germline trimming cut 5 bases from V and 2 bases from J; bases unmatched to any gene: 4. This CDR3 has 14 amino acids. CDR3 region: CASSSGTGTYEQYF. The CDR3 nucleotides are TGTGCCAGTAGTTCCGGGACAGGGACCTACGAGCAGTACTTC.

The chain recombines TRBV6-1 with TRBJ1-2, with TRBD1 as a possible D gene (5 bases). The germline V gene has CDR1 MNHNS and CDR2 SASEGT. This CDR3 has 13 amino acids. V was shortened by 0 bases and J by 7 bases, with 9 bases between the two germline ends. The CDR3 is CASSEARTSGYTF. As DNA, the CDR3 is TGTGCCAGCAGTGAAGCGAGGACAAGTGGCTACACCTTC.

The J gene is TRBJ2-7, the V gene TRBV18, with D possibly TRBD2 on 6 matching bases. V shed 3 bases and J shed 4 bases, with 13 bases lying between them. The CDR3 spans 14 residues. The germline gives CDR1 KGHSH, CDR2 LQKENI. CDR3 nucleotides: TGTGCCAGCTCACCCCAAGCCGCGGGGTACGAGCAGTACTTC. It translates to CASSPQAAGYEQYF.

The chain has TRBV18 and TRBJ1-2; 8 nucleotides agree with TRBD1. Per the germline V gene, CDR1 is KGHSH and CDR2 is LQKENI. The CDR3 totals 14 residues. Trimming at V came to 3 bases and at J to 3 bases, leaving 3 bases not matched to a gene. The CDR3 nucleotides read TGTGCCAGCTCACCGGCAGGGGGCGACTATGGCTACACCTTC. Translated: CASSPAGGDYGYTF.

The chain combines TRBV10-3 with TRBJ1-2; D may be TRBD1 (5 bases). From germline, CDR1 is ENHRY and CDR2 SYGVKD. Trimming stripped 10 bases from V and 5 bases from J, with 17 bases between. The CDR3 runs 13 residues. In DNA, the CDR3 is TGTGCCAGCGACATGGGGGAGGGTTATGGCTACACCTTC. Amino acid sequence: CASDMGEGYGYTF.

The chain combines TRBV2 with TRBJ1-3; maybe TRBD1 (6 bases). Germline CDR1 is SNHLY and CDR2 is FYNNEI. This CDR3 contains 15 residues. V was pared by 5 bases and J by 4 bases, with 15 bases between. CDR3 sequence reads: CASSPDRSIGNTIYF. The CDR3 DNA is TGTGCCAGCAGTCCCGACAGGAGTATAGGAAACACCATATATTTT. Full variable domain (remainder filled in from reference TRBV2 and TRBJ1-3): EPEVTQTPSHQVTQMGQEVILRCVPISNHLYFYWYRQILGQKVEFLVSFYNNEISEKSEIFDDQFSVERPDGSNFTLKIRSTKLEDSAMYFCASSPDRSIGNTIYFGEGSWLTVV.

CDR3 sequence: CASSEAKRGQAEQYF. DNA of the CDR3: TGTGCCAGTTCCGAGGCCAAGAGGGGACAGGCCGAGCAGTACTTC. The rearrangement joins TRBV27 to TRBJ2-7, with 8 bases that match TRBD1. Germline CDR1 and CDR2: MNHEY and SMNVEV (reference sequence). After removal of 9 bases from V and 6 bases from J, the junction contained 16 bases not matched to a gene. The CDR3 extends over 15 amino acids.

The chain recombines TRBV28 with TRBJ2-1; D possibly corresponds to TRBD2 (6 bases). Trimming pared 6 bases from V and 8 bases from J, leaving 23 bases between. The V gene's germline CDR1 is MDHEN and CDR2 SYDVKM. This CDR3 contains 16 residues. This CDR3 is CASSPSSGGNRYEQFF. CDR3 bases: TGTGCCAGCAGCCCCAGTTCTGGCGGGAATAGATATGAGCAGTTCTTC.

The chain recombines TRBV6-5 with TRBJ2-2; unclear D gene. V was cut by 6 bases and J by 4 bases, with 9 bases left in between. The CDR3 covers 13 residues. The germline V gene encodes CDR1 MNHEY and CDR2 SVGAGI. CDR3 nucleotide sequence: TGTGCCAGCAGCACTCAACGCACCGGGGAGCTGTTTTTT. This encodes CASSTQRTGELFF.

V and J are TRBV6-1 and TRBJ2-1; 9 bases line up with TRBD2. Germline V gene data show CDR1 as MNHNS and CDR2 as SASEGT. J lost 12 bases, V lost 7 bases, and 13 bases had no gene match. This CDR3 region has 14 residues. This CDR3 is CASNSGTSTLGQFF. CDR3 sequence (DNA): TGTGCCAGCAACTCCGGGACTAGCACCCTGGGGCAGTTCTTC.

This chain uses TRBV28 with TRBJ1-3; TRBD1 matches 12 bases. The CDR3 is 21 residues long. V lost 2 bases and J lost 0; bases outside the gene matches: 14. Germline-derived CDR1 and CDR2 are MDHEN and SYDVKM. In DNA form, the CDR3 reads TGTGCCAGCAGTTTACGAGGTGCCGGGACAGGGGGCGATGACTCTGGAAACACCATATATTTT. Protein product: CASSLRGAGTGGDDSGNTIYF.

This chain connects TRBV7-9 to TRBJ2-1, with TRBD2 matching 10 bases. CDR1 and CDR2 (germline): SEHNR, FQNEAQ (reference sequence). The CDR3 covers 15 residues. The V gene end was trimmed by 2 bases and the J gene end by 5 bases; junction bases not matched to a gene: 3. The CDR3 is CASSLITSGNNEQFF. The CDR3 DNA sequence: TGTGCCAGCAGCTTAATTACTAGCGGGAACAATGAGCAGTTCTTC.

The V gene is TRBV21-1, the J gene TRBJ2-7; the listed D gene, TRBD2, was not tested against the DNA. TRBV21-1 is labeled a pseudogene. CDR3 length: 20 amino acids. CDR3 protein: CASSNPLGTSGRSSSYEQYF. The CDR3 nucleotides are TGTGCCAGCAGCAACCCTCTCGGGACTAGCGGGAGGTCGAGCTCCTACGAGCAGTACTTC.

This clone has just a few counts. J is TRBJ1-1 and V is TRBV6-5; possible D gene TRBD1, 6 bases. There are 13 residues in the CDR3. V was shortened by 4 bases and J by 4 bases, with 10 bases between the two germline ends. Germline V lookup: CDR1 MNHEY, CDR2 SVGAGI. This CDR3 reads CASSLQGTTEAFF. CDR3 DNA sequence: TGTGCCAGCAGTTTGCAGGGGACCACTGAAGCTTTCTTT.

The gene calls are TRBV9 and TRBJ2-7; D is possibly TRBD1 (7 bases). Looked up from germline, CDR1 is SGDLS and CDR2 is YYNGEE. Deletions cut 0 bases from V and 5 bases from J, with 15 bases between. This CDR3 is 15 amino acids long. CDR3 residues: CASSVAGGSGHEQYF. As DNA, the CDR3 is TGTGCCAGCAGCGTAGCAGGGGGGAGCGGGCACGAGCAGTACTTC.

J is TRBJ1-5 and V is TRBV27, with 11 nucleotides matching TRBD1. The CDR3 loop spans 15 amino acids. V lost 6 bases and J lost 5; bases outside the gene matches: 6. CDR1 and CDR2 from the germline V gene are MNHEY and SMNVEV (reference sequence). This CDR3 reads CASRPGTGGHQPQHF. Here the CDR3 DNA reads TGTGCCAGCAGACCCGGGACAGGGGGACATCAGCCCCAGCATTTT.